Below, one TCR beta chain is given with its context. No antigen is known for it. This specimen comes from a study of T cell responses to AZD1222 COVID-19 vaccine. The assay was immunoSEQ multiplex PCR, and TCRdb's table has in-frame clones only and misses some. The data contain around 50,000 clones, 84% of them singletons. Findings of the study overall: Without day 14 samples, only post-peak T cell repertoires were studied. Clonal diversity was possibly underestimated; the donors were predominantly white British and more often female.

CDR1 and CDR2 from the germline V gene are SGDLS and YYNGEE. Trimming cost V 0 bases and J 6 bases, with 13 bases left between them. The CDR3 is 15 residues long. This clonotype was obtained from an adult in good health. The sample in question was peripheral blood, obtained on day 0 of AZD1222 vaccination. The rearrangement links TRBV9 to TRBJ1-3; D is unclear. The CDR3, as DNA: TGTGCCAGCAGCGTAGATGCGGGTGAGCAAAACACCATATATTTT. Translated, it gives CASSVDAGEQNTIYF.